This T cell receptor beta chain appears in the sequencing data of a study of beta chain features in type 1 diabetes. Study conclusions and caveats: Short templates might get an advantage during PCR, and this would be equal in patients and controls. Patients' naive, central memory and Treg TCRB repertoires seemed closer to one another than those of healthy donors.

Cells sorted by CD45RO/CCR7/CD25/CD127/CD95/CD27 comprised CD4+ naive, central memory, regulatory and stem cell-like memory cells. With V trimmed by 1 base and J by 2 bases, 5 bases remained unmatched. This CDR3 contains 16 residues. Per germline, CDR1 SGHTA and CDR2 FQGNSA. This clone was seen only a few times. What it binds is unknown. As every portion of the isolated RNA was reverse transcribed, the sequencing read expressed TCRB transcripts. Libraries were prepared by immunoSEQ multiplex PCR; TCRdb keeps only in-frame clonotypes and omits some of them. The sample gives roughly 370,000 clones, approximately 15% of which show up once; 0.035% to 0.04% is in the top ten.

The V gene is TRBV7-2, the J gene TRBJ2-3, with TRBD2 identical over 8 bases. The sample comprised naive CD4+ T cells from blood. The receptor comes from a man aged 25 to 40 in good health. The chain's CDR3 is CASSLGPGGPTDTQYF. CDR3 bases: TGTGCCAGCAGCTTAGGTCCGGGGGGGCCCACAGATACGCAGTATTTT.